This T cell receptor beta chain was obtained from a study of identical twins. MiXCR, applied by TCRdb to the 5' RACE reads, yields one record per CDR3 protein. The data contain some 500,000 distinct CDR3 sequences, 9.6% of them singletons. This clonotype was observed many times. The antigen remains unidentified. Findings of the study overall: Fewer insertions were carried by abundant cord blood beta clonotypes, but none was seen in memory repertoires. Twins shared beta out-of-frame sequences in excess, but this excess was weaker. These conclusions were based on statistical analysis (cross-sectional, not following the same donors).

CDR1 is KGHSH and CDR2 is LQKENI in the germline V gene. This CDR3 comprises 14 residues. The same data also went into a second study, on yellow fever vaccine responses in identical twins. That source adds: Twins reportedly appeared to share part of their vaccine T cell response while keeping part individual.

Specimen: PBMCs. The clonotype comes from a woman younger than 35 in good health. J is TRBJ2-2 and V is TRBV18; tentative D call: TRBD2 (5 bases). This CDR3 reads CASNLAANTGELFF. The DNA of the CDR3 is TGTGCGAGCAACCTAGCAGCGAACACCGGGGAGCTGTTTTTT.